This entry concerns a single T cell receptor (beta chain). The data were taken from a study of T cells in Graves' hyperthyroidism and ophthalmopathy. Ophthalmopathy patients had moderate-to-severe active disease, CAS ≥3, NOSPECS ≥4, and disease duration under 3 months. After removal of 9 bases from V and 6 bases from J, the junction contained 13 bases not matched to a gene. CDR3 length: 14 amino acids. Germline assignment: CDR1 SGHNT and CDR2 YYREEE (reference sequence). It was RNA transcripts that yielded the amplified TCR beta CDR3 regions. Primed by the HTBI set, a first-round RT-PCR was run on the TCR CDR3. TCRdb itself ran the multiplex PCR reads through MiXCR, one entry per CDR3 protein. This sample has 300,000 to 500,000 distinct CDR3 sequences, with around 15% found just once.

The chain recombines TRBV5-4 with TRBJ2-3; TRBD1 agrees at 7 bases. The clonotype was recovered from a man over 45 with Graves' ophthalmopathy. The sequenced sample consisted of blood. The CDR3 protein is CAIQRGLASDTQYF. Written as DNA, the CDR3 is TGTGCCATCCAGAGGGGGCTAGCTTCCGATACGCAGTATTTT.